Each of the 19 T cell receptor beta chains below was sequenced from the same sample in a study of early T cells in non-severe SARS-CoV-2 infection. TCRdb analysed the 5' RACE reads with MiXCR anew, one entry per CDR3 protein. The table has tens of thousands of distinct CDR3 sequences, roughly 8.2% seen once. Specimen: whole blood. These receptors originate from an adult who was a healthcare worker with PCR-confirmed SARS-CoV-2 infection or an uninfected control (not recorded which).

The chain couples TRBV28 to TRBJ2-7, with D perhaps TRBD2 (6 bases). Germline V lookup: CDR1 MDHEN, CDR2 SYDVKM. CDR3 length: 12 residues. With 5 bases removed from V and 3 bases from J, the gap between germline ends came to 8 bases. The CDR3 loop reads CASSRLVYEQYF. The CDR3 DNA reads as TGTGCCAGCAGTCGACTAGTCTACGAGCAGTACTTC. Full variable domain (remainder filled in from reference TRBV28 and TRBJ2-7): DVKVTQSSRYLVKRTGEKVFLECVQDMDHENMFWYRQDPGLGLRLIYFSYDVKMKEKGDIPEGYSVSREKKERFSLILESASTNQTSMYLCASSRLVYEQYFGPGTRLTVT.

This clonotype was detected a few times. The chain employs TRBV12-3 or TRBV12-4 and TRBJ1-2; TRBD1 agrees at 9 bases. V shed 2 bases and J 4 bases; nucleotides not matched to a gene: 8. The CDR3 is 16 amino acids. The CDR3 DNA follows: TGTGCCAGCAGTTTATCGTCCGGGACAGGGCTCTATGGCTACACCTTC. This encodes CASSLSSGTGLYGYTF.

This clonotype occurred many times. V usage is TRBV28 and J usage is TRBJ1-1, with 8 bases identical to TRBD1. The V and J ends lost 4 bases and 6 bases, in that order; junction bases with no gene match: 7. Germline V gene sequence: CDR1 MDHEN, CDR2 SYDVKM. This CDR3 has 14 residues. Written as DNA, the CDR3 is TGTGCCAGCAGTTCGACAGGGGCAACACCTGAAGCTTTCTTT. Protein sequence: CASSSTGATPEAFF.

V and J are TRBV9 and TRBJ2-1; 7 nucleotides agree with TRBD2. The CDR3 extends over 14 amino acids. Germline CDR1 SGDLS, CDR2 YYNGEE. The V gene end was trimmed by 4 bases and the J gene end by 6 bases; junction bases not matched to a gene: 7. DNA of the CDR3: TGTGCCAGCAGCATCGCCCCGGGGGGCAATGAGCAGTTCTTC. Translated, it gives CASSIAPGGNEQFF.

The chain couples TRBV19 to TRBJ2-1, with 10 positions matching TRBD2. Germline CDR1 LNHDA, CDR2 SQIVND (reference sequence). The CDR3 sequence is 15 residues long. V dropped 5 bases and J dropped 6; count of bases not matched to a gene: 7. DNA for the CDR3: TGTGCCAGTAGTGGGGGACTAGCGCGACGCAATGAGCAGTTCTTC. Amino acids: CASSGGLARRNEQFF.

Many counts were recorded for this clonotype. The rearrangement joins TRBV6-4 to TRBJ1-6; a possible D gene is TRBD1 (5 bases). With 2 bases removed from V and 7 bases from J, the gap between germline ends came to 9 bases. Germline CDR1 is MRHNA and CDR2 is SNTAGT. CDR3 length equals 14 residues. CDR3 sequence reads: CASSDGRGNSPLHF. The CDR3 DNA sequence: TGTGCCAGCAGTGACGGGAGGGGAAATTCACCCCTCCACTTT.

The rearrangement links TRBV5-1 to TRBJ1-5; tentatively, D is TRBD1 (5 bases). Between the trimmed V and J ends, which lost 0 bases and 1 base, there was a span of 11 bases. Germline-derived CDR1 and CDR2 are SGHRS and YFSETQ. The CDR3 runs 16 residues. The CDR3 DNA is TGCGCCAGCAGCTTGGCGGGGCCGGGGAGCAATCAGCCCCAGCATTTT. Translated: CASSLAGPGSNQPQHF. The full variable domain, with the rest looked up from reference TRBV5-1 and TRBJ1-5, is KAGVTQTPRYLIKTRGQQVTLSCSPISGHRSVSWYQQTPGQGLQFLFEYFSETQRNKGNFPGRFSGRQFSNSRSEMNVSTLELGDSALYLCASSLAGPGSNQPQHFGDGTRLSIL.

The chain has TRBV7-6 and TRBJ1-1; D call uncertain. The V gene lost 0 bases and the J gene lost 8 bases, with 10 bases spanning the gap. Germline CDR1 and CDR2: SGHVS and FNYEAQ. The CDR3 extends over 13 amino acids. The CDR3: CASSLATIGEAFF. CDR3 DNA: TGTGCCAGCAGCTTAGCCACTATAGGAGAAGCTTTCTTT.

V and J are TRBV5-1 and TRBJ2-7, with TRBD1 as a possible D gene (5 bases). Germline assignment: CDR1 SGHRS and CDR2 YFSETQ. Trimming left V 5 bases short and J 0 bases short, with 9 bases between. The CDR3 totals 13 residues. In DNA, the CDR3 is TGCGCCAGCAGTTCGGACAACTCCTACGAGCAGTACTTC. Protein product: CASSSDNSYEQYF.

This rearrangement joins TRBV6-2 or TRBV6-3 to TRBJ1-2, with D perhaps TRBD1 (6 bases). The CDR3 runs to 13 residues. Trimming stripped 4 bases from V and 6 bases from J, with 12 bases between. In germline, CDR1 is MNHEY, CDR2 SVGEGT. CDR3: CASSFRGANGYTF. As DNA, the CDR3 is TGTGCCAGCAGTTTCAGGGGCGCGAATGGCTACACCTTC.

V and J are TRBV3-1 and TRBJ2-2; no reliable D call. Trimming left V 4 bases short and J 0 bases short, with 6 bases between. The CDR3 runs 14 residues. The germline V gene has CDR1 LGHDT and CDR2 YNNKEL (reference sequence). In DNA, the CDR3 is TGTGCCAGCAGCCCTACAACGAACACCGGGGAGCTGTTTTTT. It encodes CASSPTTNTGELFF.

The V call is TRBV7-3, the J call TRBJ2-2, with D possibly being TRBD1 (6 bases). This CDR3 is built from 16 residues. Germline CDR1 is SGHTA and CDR2 is FQGTGA. V lost 5 bases, J lost 3 bases, and 16 bases lay in between. The CDR3 sequence: CASSLSGDRHTGELFF. As DNA, the CDR3 is TGTGCCAGCAGCCTATCAGGGGATCGGCACACCGGGGAGCTGTTTTTT. The complete variable domain, with remaining parts taken from reference TRBV7-3 and TRBJ2-2, reads GAGVSQTPSNKVTEKGKYVELRCDPISGHTALYWYRQSLGQGPEFLIYFQGTGAADDSGLPNDRFFAVRPEGSVSTLKIQRTERGDSAVYLCASSLSGDRHTGELFFGEGSRLTVL.

This clonotype has ten or more counts. V is TRBV12-3 or TRBV12-4 and J is TRBJ1-2; D not certain. The CDR3 is 12 amino acids. V lost 8 bases, J lost 4 bases, and 11 bases lay in between. The CDR3 protein is CASGRFFYGYTF. CDR3 DNA: TGTGCCAGCGGCAGGTTCTTCTATGGCTACACCTTC.

The V call is TRBV7-9, the J call TRBJ2-2; no clear D. Germline CDR1 and CDR2: SEHNR and FQNEAQ (reference sequence). The CDR3 contains 15 residues. V gave up 5 bases and J gave up 1 base, with 11 bases separating them. CDR3: CASSVRRQNTGELFF. CDR3 in DNA: TGTGCCAGCAGCGTGCGGCGGCAGAACACCGGGGAGCTGTTTTTT.

The rearrangement links TRBV10-2 to TRBJ2-2; D is unresolved. Per germline, CDR1 WSHSY and CDR2 SAAADI. This CDR3 spans 12 amino acids. Trimming shortened V by 6 bases and J by 6 bases, and 8 bases separated the two germline ends. The CDR3 protein is CASRHSPGELFF. The CDR3 coding sequence is TGCGCCAGCAGACATTCACCCGGGGAGCTGTTTTTT.

This clonotype was seen only a few times. The chain links TRBV11-3 to TRBJ2-1; D is unresolved. The CDR3 totals 19 residues. V was shortened by 5 bases and J by 0 bases, with 23 bases between the two germline ends. CDR1 is SGHNT and CDR2 is YENEEA in the germline V gene. CDR3 DNA sequence: TGTGCCAGCAGCACAGATGCGGATGAGCCGTTTAGCTCCTACAATGAGCAGTTCTTC. It yields the protein CASSTDADEPFSSYNEQFF.

This clonotype has a count of ten or more. The chain has TRBV29-1 and TRBJ1-1, with 8 bases lining up with TRBD1. Germline loops: CDR1 SQVTM, CDR2 ANQGSEA. CDR3 length: 15 residues. With V trimmed by 6 bases and J by 0 bases, 9 bases remained unmatched. The CDR3 nucleotides are TGCAGCGTCGTGAACCGACAGGGGCTGAACACTGAAGCTTTCTTT. Its translation is CSVVNRQGLNTEAFF.

The count of this clonotype is one. A junction end diverges from the germline sequence, so it may reflect a read error. The rearrangement uses TRBV2 and TRBJ2-3; D remains ambiguous. This CDR3 is built from 12 residues. The V gene's germline CDR1 is SNHLY and CDR2 FYNNEI. This CDR3 reads CASKPDTHTQYF. In DNA, the CDR3 is TGTGCCAGCAAACCTGACACACATACGCAGTATTTT. The full variable domain, in which reference TRBV2 and TRBJ2-3 provide the parts outside the CDR3, is EPEVTQTPSHQVTQMGQEVILRCVPISNHLYFYWYRQILGQKVEFLVSFYNNEISEKSEIFDDQFSVERPDGSNFTLKIRSTKLEDSAMYFCASKPDTHTQYFGPGTRLTVL.

This clonotype showed up many times. J is TRBJ2-7 and V is TRBV11-2; D unclear. The CDR3 sequence is 15 residues long. Trimming stripped 1 base from V and 5 bases from J, with 15 bases between. Germline V gene data show CDR1 as SGHAT and CDR2 as FQNNGV. The CDR3 region is CASSLAGGSADEQYF. CDR3 nucleotides: TGTGCCAGCAGCTTAGCGGGTGGGTCCGCGGACGAGCAGTACTTC.